This T cell receptor beta chain was documented in a study of blood T cells in healthy people across ages. Study results and limitations: Across the age range, TCR beta diversity per million T cells fell in a roughly linear way. Fewer expanded clones and more diversity marked long-lived versus aged donors.

Together with a sample-barcoded 5' primer, a J-beta primer mix was included in a second PCR lasting about 6 to 11 cycles. Via MiXCR, TCRdb re-called the 5' RACE reads, giving one row per CDR3 protein. Among about 900,000 distinct CDR3 sequences listed, approximately 49% were seen once. The CDR3 length is 11 residues. Germline V CDR1 and CDR2: DFQATT, SNEGSKA (reference sequence). With 1 base removed from V and 6 bases from J, the gap between germline ends came to 6 bases. Regarding this clonotype: Antigen: not known.

The specimen was blood. The chain carries TRBV20-1 and TRBJ1-1; no firm D call. This receptor was obtained from a man aged 25-45 years in good health. The CDR3 reads CSARVTAEAFF. As DNA, the CDR3 is TGCAGTGCTAGAGTGACGGCTGAAGCTTTCTTT.